Listed here are 6 T cell receptor beta chains from one sample, sequenced in a study of cytomegalovirus exposure and HLA in healthy donors. PCR was performed using 60 Vbeta and 13 Jbeta primers. TCRdb's table, derived via immunoSEQ multiplex PCR, lists solely in-frame clones and lacks some. The sample lists 25,000 to 35,000 clones; just under 90% were seen once. The material sequenced was PBMCs. These receptors were collected from a boy aged 10-17 years in good health and CMV-seronegative.

The chain combines TRBV5-4 with TRBJ2-3; 7 bases line up with TRBD1. There are 16 residues in the CDR3. Germline V CDR1 and CDR2: SGHNT, YYREEE (reference sequence). V was pared by 3 bases and J by 1 base, with 8 bases of the junction left unmatched. The CDR3 loop is CASSSLTGIGTDTQYF. The CDR3 coding sequence is TGTGCCAGCAGCTCCCTGACAGGGATTGGCACAGATACGCAGTATTTT.

Only one count was recorded for this clone. The chain couples TRBV11-2 to TRBJ2-5; TRBD2 matches 7 bases. Losses at the gene ends were 5 bases for V and 5 bases for J; bases not matched to a gene: 11. This CDR3 comprises 15 residues. Germline CDR1 is SGHAT and CDR2 is FQNNGV. In nucleotides, the CDR3 is TGTGCCAGCAGCCCCCGCGACGGGGGGTGGGAGACCCAGTACTTC. Protein: CASSPRDGGWETQYF.

In this sample, this clone turned up a few times. V is TRBV7-9 and J is TRBJ1-4; weak D call: TRBD1 (5 bases). The V gene lost 0 bases and the J gene lost 7 bases, with 12 bases spanning the gap. Germline CDR1 SEHNR, CDR2 FQNEAQ (reference sequence). This CDR3 has 15 residues. The CDR3 sequence is CASSLARDWGEKLFF. The CDR3 coding sequence is TGTGCCAGCAGCTTAGCCCGGGACTGGGGTGAAAAACTGTTTTTT.

The chain carries TRBV6-5 and TRBJ2-7; 9 nucleotides line up with TRBD1. Trimming removed 6 bases from V and 4 bases from J; junction bases left unmatched: 10. This CDR3 comprises 15 residues. Germline V gene sequence: CDR1 MNHEY, CDR2 SVGAGI. The CDR3 nucleotides are TGTGCCAGCAGCCTACAGGGGGCGAACCCTTACGAGCAGTACTTC. Encoded protein: CASSLQGANPYEQYF.

The chain recombines TRBV27 with TRBJ2-7; 9 nucleotides align to TRBD1. CDR1 MNHEY and CDR2 SMNVEV come from the germline V gene (reference sequence). This CDR3 contains 14 residues. Trimming removed 7 bases from V and 5 bases from J; junction bases left unmatched: 9. The CDR3 region has the DNA TGTGCCAGCATCCTTCGACAGGGGGTGGACGAGCAGTACTTC. Protein: CASILRQGVDEQYF.

The V call is TRBV10-1, the J call TRBJ2-3; D is perhaps TRBD2 (6 bases). The CDR3 contains 15 residues. Trimming removed 6 bases at V and 0 bases at J, with 13 bases between. The germline gives CDR1 WNHNN, CDR2 SYGVQD (reference sequence). The chain's CDR3 is CASSSSGASTDTQYF. The CDR3 DNA sequence: TGCGCCAGCAGCTCTTCGGGAGCGAGCACAGATACGCAGTATTTT.